This T cell receptor beta chain was sequenced during a study of blood T cells in healthy people across ages. Points from the study as a whole: Older individuals had lower TCR beta diversity per million T cells (the decline was roughly linear).

This CDR3 is 11 amino acids long. The V gene's germline CDR1 is MNHEY and CDR2 SVGAGI. The V and J ends lost 8 bases and 3 bases respectively, with 5 bases between them. Peripheral blood, 9.5 to 10 milliliters per donor, was collected. Per-sample PBMC isolation yielded at least 6.5 million cells. The use of a sample-barcoded 5' primer and a J-beta primer mix characterized a second PCR of about 7 to 12 cycles. Each cDNA molecule received a tag from a template-switch adaptor that had 12 random nucleotides. TCRdb itself ran the 5' RACE reads through MiXCR, one entry per CDR3 protein. The sample has around 800,000 distinct CDR3 sequences; approximately 59% are singletons. This clonotype has more than one count but fewer than ten. Antigen: not known.

This sequence was found in a man aged 25-45 years in good health. The sample was blood. The chain recombines TRBV6-5 with TRBJ2-1; D gene uncertain. The CDR3 DNA sequence: TGTGCCAGCGGAAACTACAATGAGCAGTTCTTC. It translates to CASGNYNEQFF.